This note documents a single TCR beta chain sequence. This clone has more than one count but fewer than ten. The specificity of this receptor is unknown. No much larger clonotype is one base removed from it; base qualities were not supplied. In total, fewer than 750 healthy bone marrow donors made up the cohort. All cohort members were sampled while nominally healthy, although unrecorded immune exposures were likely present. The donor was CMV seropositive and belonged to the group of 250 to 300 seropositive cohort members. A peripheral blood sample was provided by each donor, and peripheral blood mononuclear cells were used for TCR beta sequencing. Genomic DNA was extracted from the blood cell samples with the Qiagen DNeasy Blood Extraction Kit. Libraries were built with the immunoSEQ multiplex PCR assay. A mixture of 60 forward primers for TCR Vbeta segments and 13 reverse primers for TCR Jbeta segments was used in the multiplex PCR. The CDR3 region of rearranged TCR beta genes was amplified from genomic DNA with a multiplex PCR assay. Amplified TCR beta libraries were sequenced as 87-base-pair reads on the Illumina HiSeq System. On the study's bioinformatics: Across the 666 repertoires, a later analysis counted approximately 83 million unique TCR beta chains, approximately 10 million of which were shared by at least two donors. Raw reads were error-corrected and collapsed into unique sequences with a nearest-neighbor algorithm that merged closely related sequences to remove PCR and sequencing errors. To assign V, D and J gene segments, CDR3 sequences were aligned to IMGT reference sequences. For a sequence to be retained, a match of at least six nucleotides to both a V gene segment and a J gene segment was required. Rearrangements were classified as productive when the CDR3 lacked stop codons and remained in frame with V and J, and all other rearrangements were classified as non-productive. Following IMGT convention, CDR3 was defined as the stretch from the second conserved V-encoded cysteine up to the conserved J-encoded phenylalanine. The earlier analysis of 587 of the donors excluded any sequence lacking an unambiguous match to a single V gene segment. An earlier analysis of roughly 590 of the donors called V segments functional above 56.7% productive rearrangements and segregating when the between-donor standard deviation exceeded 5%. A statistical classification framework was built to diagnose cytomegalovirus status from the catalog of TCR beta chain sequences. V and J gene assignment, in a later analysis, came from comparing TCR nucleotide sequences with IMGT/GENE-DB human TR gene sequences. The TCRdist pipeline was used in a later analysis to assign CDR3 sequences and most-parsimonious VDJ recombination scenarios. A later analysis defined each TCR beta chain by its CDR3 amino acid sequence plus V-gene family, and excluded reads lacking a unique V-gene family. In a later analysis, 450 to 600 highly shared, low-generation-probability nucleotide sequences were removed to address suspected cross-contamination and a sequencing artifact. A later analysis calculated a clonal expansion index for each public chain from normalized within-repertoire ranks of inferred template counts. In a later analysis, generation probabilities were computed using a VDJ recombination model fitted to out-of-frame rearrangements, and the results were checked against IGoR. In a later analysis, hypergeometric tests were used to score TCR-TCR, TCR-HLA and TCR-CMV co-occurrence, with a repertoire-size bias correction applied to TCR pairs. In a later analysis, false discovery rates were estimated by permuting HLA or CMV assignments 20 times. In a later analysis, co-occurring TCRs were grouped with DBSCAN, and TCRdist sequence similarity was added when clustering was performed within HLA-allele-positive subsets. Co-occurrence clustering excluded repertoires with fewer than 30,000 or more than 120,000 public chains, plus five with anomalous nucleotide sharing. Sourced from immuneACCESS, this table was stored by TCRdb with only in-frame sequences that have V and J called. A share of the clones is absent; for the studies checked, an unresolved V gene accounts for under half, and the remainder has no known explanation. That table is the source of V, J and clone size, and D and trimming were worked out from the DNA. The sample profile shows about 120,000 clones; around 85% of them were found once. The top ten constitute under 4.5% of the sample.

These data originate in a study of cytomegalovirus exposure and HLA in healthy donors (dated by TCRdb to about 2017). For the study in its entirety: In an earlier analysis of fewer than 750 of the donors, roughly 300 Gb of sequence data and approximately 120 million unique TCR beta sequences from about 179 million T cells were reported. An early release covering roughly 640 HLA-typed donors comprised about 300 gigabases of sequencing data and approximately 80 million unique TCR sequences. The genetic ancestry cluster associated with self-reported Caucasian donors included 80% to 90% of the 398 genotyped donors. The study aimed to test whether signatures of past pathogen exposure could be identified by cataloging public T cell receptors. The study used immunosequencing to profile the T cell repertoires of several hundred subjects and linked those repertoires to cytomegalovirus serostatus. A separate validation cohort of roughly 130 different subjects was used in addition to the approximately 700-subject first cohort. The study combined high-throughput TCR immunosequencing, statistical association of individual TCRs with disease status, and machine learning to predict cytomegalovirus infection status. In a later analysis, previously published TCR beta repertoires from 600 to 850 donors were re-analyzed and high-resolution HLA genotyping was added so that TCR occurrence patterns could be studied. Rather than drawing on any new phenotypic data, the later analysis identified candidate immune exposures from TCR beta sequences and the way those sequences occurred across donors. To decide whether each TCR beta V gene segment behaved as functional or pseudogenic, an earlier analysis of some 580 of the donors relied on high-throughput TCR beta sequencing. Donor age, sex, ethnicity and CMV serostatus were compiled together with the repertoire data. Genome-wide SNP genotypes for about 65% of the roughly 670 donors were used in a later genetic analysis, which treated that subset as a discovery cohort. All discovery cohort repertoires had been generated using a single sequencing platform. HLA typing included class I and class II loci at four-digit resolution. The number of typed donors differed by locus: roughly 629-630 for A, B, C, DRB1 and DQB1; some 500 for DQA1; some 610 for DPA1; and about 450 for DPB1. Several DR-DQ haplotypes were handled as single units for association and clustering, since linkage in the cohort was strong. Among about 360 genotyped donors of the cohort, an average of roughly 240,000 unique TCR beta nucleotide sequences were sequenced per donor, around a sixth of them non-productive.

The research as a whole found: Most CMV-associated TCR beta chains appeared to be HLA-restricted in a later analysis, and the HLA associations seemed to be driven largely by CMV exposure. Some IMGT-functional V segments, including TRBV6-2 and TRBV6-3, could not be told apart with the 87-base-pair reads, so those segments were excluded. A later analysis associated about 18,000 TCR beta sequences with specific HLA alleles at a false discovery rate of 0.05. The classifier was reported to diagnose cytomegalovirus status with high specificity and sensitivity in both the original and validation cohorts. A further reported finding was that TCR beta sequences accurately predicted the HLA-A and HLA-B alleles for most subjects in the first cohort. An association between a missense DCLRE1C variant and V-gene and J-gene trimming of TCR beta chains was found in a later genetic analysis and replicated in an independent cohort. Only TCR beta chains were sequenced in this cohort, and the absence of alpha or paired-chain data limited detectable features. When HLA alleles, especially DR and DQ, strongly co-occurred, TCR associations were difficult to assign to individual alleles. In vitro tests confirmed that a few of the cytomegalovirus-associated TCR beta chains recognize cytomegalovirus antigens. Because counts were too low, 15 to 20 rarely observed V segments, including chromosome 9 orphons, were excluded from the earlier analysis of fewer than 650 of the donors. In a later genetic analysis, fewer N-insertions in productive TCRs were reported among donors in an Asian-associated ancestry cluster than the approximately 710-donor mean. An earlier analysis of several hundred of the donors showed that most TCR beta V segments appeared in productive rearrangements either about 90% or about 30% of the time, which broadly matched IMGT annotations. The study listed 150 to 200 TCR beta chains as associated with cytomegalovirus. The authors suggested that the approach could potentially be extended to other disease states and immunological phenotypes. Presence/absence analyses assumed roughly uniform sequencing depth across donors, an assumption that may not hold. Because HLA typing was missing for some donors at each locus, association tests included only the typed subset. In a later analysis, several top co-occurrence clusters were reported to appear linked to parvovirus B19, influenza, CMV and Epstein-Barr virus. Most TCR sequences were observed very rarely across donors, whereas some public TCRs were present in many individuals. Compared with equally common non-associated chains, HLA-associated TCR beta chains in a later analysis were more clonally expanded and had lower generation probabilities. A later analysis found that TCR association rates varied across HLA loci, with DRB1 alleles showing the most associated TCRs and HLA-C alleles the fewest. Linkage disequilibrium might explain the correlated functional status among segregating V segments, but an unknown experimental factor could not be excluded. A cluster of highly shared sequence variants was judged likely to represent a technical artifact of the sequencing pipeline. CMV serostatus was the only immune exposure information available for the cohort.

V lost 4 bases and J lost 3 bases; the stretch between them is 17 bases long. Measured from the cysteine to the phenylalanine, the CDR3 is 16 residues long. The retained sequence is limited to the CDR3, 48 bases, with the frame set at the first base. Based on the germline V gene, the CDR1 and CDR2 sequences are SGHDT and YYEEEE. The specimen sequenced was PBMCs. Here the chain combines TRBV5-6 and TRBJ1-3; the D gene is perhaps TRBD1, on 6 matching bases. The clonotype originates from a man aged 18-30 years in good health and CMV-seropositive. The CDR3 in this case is CASSRGLGARGNTIYF. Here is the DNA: TGTGCCAGCAGCAGGGGTTTGGGGGCGCGTGGAAACACCATATATTTT.